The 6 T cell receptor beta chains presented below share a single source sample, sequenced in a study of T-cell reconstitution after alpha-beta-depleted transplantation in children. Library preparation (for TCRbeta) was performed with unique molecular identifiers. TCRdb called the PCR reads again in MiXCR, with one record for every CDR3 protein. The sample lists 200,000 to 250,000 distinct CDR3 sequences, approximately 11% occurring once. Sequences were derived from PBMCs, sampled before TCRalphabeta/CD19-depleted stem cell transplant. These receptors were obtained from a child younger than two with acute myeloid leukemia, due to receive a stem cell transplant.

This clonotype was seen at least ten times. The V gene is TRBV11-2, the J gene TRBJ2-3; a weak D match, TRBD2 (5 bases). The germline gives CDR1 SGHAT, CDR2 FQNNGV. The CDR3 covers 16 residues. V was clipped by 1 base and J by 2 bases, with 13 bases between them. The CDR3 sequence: CASSLAGGHLTDTQYF. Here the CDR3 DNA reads TGTGCCAGCAGCTTAGCTGGAGGCCACCTCACAGATACGCAGTATTTT.

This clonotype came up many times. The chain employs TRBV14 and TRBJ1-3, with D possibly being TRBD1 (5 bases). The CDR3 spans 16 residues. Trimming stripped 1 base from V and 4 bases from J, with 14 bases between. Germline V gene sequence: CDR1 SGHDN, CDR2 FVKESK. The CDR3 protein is CASSQVLRGPGNTIYF. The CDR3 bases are TGTGCCAGCAGCCAAGTTTTAAGGGGACCGGGAAACACCATATATTTT.

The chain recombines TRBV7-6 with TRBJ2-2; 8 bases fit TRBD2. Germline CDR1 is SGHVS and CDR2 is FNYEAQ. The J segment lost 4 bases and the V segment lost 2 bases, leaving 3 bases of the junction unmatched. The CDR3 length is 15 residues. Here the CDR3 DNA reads TGTGCCAGCAGCTTAAGTAGCGGGATCACCGGGGAGCTGTTTTTT. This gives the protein CASSLSSGITGELFF.

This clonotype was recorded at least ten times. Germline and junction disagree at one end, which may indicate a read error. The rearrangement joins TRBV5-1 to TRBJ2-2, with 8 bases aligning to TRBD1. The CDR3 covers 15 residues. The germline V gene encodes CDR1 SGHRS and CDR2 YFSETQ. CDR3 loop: CASSLQGANTGELFF. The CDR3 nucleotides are TGTGCCAGCAGTTTACAGGGGGCGAACACCGGGGAGCTGTTTTTT.

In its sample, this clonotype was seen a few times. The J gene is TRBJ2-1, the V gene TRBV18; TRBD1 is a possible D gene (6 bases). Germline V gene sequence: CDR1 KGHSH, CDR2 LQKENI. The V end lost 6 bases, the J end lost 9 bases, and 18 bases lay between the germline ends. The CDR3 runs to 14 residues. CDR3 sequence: CASSHPNRDSEQFF. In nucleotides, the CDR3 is TGTGCCAGCTCCCATCCGAACAGGGATTCTGAGCAGTTCTTC.

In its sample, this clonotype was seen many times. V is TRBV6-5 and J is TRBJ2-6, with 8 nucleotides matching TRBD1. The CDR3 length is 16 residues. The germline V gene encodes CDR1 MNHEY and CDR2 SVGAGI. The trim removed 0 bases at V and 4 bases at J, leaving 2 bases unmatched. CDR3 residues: CASSYSTGVGANVLTF. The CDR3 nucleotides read TGTGCCAGCAGTTACTCGACAGGGGTAGGGGCCAACGTCCTGACTTTC.